A selection of T cell receptor beta chains follows, all from one sample in a study of blood T cell repertoires in COVID-19. TCRdb keeps only in-frame clones here, not all; method: immunoSEQ multiplex PCR. The top ten hold approximately 1.9% of the sample, which has roughly 250,000 clones, approximately 82% seen once. Material for sequencing was peripheral blood. These receptors all stem from a woman aged 80 or over with acute or convalescent COVID-19. Both conserved end residues are part of each CDR3. The D gene is left open where the match is weak. Part of the rows lack a size; the others show once, few, many or a class for expanded clones.

j_gene,v_gene,abundance,d_gene,CDR3nt,CDR3aa
TRBJ2-3,TRBV11-2,few,TRBD2,TGTGCCAGCTGCCGTAGCGGGAGATACACAGATACGCAGTATTTT,CASCRSGRYTDTQYF
TRBJ1-1,TRBV11-3,few,TRBD1,TGTGCCAGCAGCGAGGACAGGGGCACTGAAGCTTTCTTT,CASSEDRGTEAFF
TRBJ2-2,TRBV3-1/TRBV3-2,-,-,TGTGCCAGCAGCCGTACGACAACCACCGGGGAGCTGTTTTTT,CASSRTTTTGELFF
TRBJ1-1,TRBV6-5,-,TRBD1,TGTGCCAGCAGTCTAAACAGGGGGCGGAACACTGAAGCTTTCTTT,CASSLNRGRNTEAFF
TRBJ1-6,TRBV6-6,-,TRBD1,TGTGCCAGCAGTTATAACCGGGACAGGGATAATTCACCCCTCCACTTT,CASSYNRDRDNSPLHF
TRBJ2-7,TRBV7-7,-,TRBD1,TGTGCTAGCAGCCAAGCGACAGGGGACTCCTACGAGCAGTACTTC,CASSQATGDSYEQYF
TRBJ2-3,TRBV11-2,-,-,TGTGCCAGCAGCTTAGATCGAGGTACGCAGTATTTT,CASSLDRGTQYF
TRBJ1-1,TRBV11-2,-,TRBD1,TGTGCCAGCAGCTTAGTAGGGACAGGAGGAATGAACACTGAAGCTTTCTTT,CASSLVGTGGMNTEAFF
TRBJ1-6,TRBV28,once,TRBD1,TGTGCCAGCACAGGGGACAGGGCTAATTCACCCCTCCACTTT,CASTGDRANSPLHF
TRBJ1-5,TRBV28,-,-,TGTGCCAGCAGTGGAGACAGGTTGAATCAGCCCCAGCATTTT,CASSGDRLNQPQHF
TRBJ2-2,TRBV7-3,-,-,TGTGCCAGCAGCCCGGGGGGCCTGAACACCGGGGAGCTGTTTTTT,CASSPGGLNTGELFF
TRBJ1-5,TRBV6-2/TRBV6-3,-,TRBD1,TGTGCCAGCAGTATGACAGGGACGAGCCTGAGGCCCCAGCATTTT,CASSMTGTSLRPQHF
TRBJ2-2,TRBV10-2,-,-,TGCGCCAGCGGGGGACTCAGTGGGGAGCTGTTTTTT,CASGGLSGELFF
TRBJ2-7,TRBV6-5,-,TRBD1,TGTGCCAGCTCGACAGGGAGCTCCTACGAGCAGTACTTC,CASSTGSSYEQYF
TRBJ1-5,TRBV5-8,-,-,TGTGCGACGGGGGGTAGCAATCAGCCCCAGCATTTT,CATGGSNQPQHF